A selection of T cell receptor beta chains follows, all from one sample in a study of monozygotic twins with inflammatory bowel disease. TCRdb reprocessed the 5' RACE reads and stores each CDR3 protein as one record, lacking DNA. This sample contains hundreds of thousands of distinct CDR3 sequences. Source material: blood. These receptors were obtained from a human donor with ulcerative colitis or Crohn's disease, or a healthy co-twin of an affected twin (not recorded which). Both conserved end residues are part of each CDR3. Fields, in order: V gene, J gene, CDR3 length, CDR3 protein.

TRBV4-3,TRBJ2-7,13,CASSQRQGDEQYF
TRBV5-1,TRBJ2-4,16,CASSLFGQGAKNIQYF
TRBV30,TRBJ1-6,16,CAWKNSGISYNSPLHF
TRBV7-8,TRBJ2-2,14,CASSSDEYTGELFF
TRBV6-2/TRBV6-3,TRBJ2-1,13,CASSRTGINEQFF
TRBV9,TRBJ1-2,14,CASSVATQGYGYTF
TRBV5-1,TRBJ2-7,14,CASTLSPSAYEQYF
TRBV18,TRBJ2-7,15,CASSHPGQGQYEQYF
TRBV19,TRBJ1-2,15,CASSPQLTGRDGYTF
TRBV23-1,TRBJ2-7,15,CASSQFSRRSYEQYF
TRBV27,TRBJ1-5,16,CASGLFRTGTRQPQHF
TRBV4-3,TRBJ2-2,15,CASSARYRAAGELFF
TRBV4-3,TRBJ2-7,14,CASSQDRQGNEQYF
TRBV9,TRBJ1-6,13,CASSVVSDSPLHF
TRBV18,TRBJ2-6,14,CASSGGAGANVLTF
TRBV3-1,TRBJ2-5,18,CASSQAGLAGGGQETQYF
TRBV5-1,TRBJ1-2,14,CASGRGGGSDGYTF
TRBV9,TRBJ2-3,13,CASSPGTPDTQYF
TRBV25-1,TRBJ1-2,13,CARDLCWVYGYTF
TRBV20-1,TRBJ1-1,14,CSPQARTGETEAFF
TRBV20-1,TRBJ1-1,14,CSARGTGGNTEAFF
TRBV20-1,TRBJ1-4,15,CSASRGSRSNEKLFF
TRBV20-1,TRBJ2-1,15,CSARDRERELNEQFF
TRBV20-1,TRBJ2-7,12,CSAREGSYEQYF
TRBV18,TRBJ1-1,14,CASSPPSTNTEAFF
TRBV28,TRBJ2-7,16,CASSSTNGRGRDEQYF
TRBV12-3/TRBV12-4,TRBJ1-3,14,CASTVTASGNTIYF
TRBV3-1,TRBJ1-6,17,CASNPKTWGSYNSPLHF
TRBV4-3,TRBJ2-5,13,CASSQDFGETQYF
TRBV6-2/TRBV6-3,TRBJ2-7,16,CASSYSSGRVSYEQYF
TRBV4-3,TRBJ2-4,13,CASSPGGGNIQYF
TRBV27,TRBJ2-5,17,CASSSFLRQGRQETQYF
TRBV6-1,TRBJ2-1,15,CASQPPAGGYNEQFF
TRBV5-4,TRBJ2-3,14,CASSPTTDTDTQYF
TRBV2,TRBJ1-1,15,CASRHERGLNTEAFF